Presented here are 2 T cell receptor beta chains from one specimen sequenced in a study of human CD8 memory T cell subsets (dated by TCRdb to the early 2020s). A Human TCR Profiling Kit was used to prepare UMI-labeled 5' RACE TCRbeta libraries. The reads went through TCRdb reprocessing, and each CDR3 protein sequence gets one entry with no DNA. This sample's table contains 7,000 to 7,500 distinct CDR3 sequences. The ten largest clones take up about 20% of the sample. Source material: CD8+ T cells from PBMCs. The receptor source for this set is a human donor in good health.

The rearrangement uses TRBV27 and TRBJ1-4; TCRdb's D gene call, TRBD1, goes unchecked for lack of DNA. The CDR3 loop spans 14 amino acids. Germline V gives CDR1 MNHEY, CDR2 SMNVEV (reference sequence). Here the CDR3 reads CASSRTGGNEKLFF.

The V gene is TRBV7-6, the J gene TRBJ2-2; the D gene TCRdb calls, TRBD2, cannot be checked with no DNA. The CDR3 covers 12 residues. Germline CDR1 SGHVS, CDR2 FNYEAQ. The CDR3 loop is CASSTSVEELFF.